The TCR beta chain described here comes from a study of blood T cells in healthy people across ages. Study-wide results and caveats: Estimates based on one million T cells were treated as lower bounds. The fall in TCR beta diversity per million T cells was roughly linear with age.

With regard to this clonotype: The target antigen is unknown.

Per sample, extraction of total RNA gave at least 5.5 micrograms in every case. A J-beta primer mix and a sample-barcoded 5' primer were used in a second PCR of roughly 7 to 12 cycles. Every sample produced at least 3 million CDR3-containing paired-end reads. TCRdb passed the 5' RACE reads through MiXCR, listing each CDR3 protein once. The profile covers 700,000 to 800,000 distinct CDR3 sequences, with more than 40% appearing a single time and less than 25% taken by the ten largest. The junction had 7 bases not matched to a gene; V was cut back by 0 bases and J by 7 bases. CDR1 and CDR2 from the germline V gene are DFQATT and SNEGSKA (reference sequence). The CDR3 totals 15 residues.

Sample: blood. V is TRBV20-1 and J is TRBJ1-4, with TRBD1 matching 8 bases. The sequence was obtained from a woman aged 55-69 years in good health. The CDR3 nucleotides read TGCAGTGCTAGAGATCCAAGGACAGGGCTTGAAAAACTGTTTTTT. Translating gives CSARDPRTGLEKLFF.